The sequence of this T cell receptor beta chain was determined in a study of T cell responses to AZD1222 COVID-19 vaccine. Clones were read by immunoSEQ multiplex PCR, and TCRdb kept only the in-frame ones, dropping some. The sample shows 150,000 or so clones, around 94% of them seen only once. V dropped 1 base and J dropped 2 bases, with 13 bases sitting between them. The CDR3 is 16 residues long. Germline V gene lookup returns CDR1 SGHRS and CDR2 YFSETQ. This rearrangement joins TRBV5-1 to TRBJ2-1; D is uncertain. This specimen was peripheral blood, taken on day 0 of AZD1222 vaccination. The receptor was derived from an adult in good health. CDR3 amino acids: CASSLTPWQTYNEQFF. The DNA for the CDR3 is TGCGCCAGCAGCTTGACCCCCTGGCAGACCTACAATGAGCAGTTCTTC.